What follows are 3 T cell receptor beta chains derived from one specimen sequenced in a study of CD8+ T cells in alopecia areata. Noted treatment: oral pan-JAK inhibitor, 5-10 mg twice daily. Extracted from the samples, RNA was reverse transcribed into cDNA to serve as the sequencing template. The method was immunoSEQ multiplex PCR; TCRdb's version includes in-frame clones alone and lacks a portion of them. The data contain some 240,000 clones, around 57% of them singletons. Sequencing was performed on CD4+ T cells sorted from blood, taken at week 4, from a patient treated with tofacitinib. These receptor sequences come from a human donor with alopecia areata.

CDR3 sequence (DNA): TGTGCCTGGAGTGTGGGAGTGGGGAATTCACCCCTCCACTTT. It encodes CAWSVGVGNSPLHF. The gene calls are TRBV30 and TRBJ1-6; D call uncertain. The CDR3 is made up of 14 amino acids. Germline V gives CDR1 GTSNPN, CDR2 SVGIG (reference sequence). V gave up 0 bases and J gave up 7 bases, with 10 bases separating them.

This chain joins TRBV10-1 and TRBJ2-7; no definite D call. The CDR3 is 13 residues long. Looked up from germline, CDR1 is WNHNN and CDR2 is SYGVQD (reference sequence). Trimming shortened V by 0 bases and J by 9 bases, and 12 bases separated the two germline ends. The DNA of the CDR3 is TGCGCCAGCAGTGAGTCGGCCAGTACGGGGCAGTACTTC. Its translation: CASSESASTGQYF.

This chain uses TRBV4-3 with TRBJ2-6; no reliable D call. V shed 8 bases and J shed 1 base, with 12 bases lying between them. Germline lookup yields CDR1 LGHNA and CDR2 YSLEER. The CDR3 consists of 15 residues. The CDR3: CASAIEESGANVLTF. CDR3 sequence (DNA): TGCGCCAGCGCGATTGAGGAATCTGGGGCCAACGTCCTGACTTTC.